This T cell receptor beta chain was retrieved from a study of spatial heterogeneity in lung cancer. Study as a whole: Two to three years after resection was the median timing of the follow-up PBMC samples, which were sequenced when available. A consistent excess of beta-chain over alpha-chain sequences was detected.

This clonotype was seen many times. Its cognate antigen is unknown. Study findings and constraints: Detection of ubiquitous tumor TCRs in blood was higher at resection than follow-up.

TCRdb processed the 5' RACE reads anew with MiXCR; each CDR3 protein has one entry. The profile shows tens of thousands of distinct CDR3 sequences, over 9.5% of them singletons. Time point: blood at routine non-recurrence follow-up after resection. Whole RNA, which was extracted from tumor, nontumor lung tissue or frozen PBMC, was sequenced without any cell sorting. Sequenced here: PBMCs, sampled at follow-up. The sequence derives from a female donor with early-stage non-small cell lung cancer.

Written as DNA, the CDR3 is TGTGCCTGGTCCGGGACAGGGAACACCGGGGAGCTGTTTTTT. Its protein product is CAWSGTGNTGELFF. This chain uses TRBV30 with TRBJ2-2, with 8 positions matching TRBD1. This CDR3 is 14 amino acids long. The V segment lost 5 bases and the J segment 1 base; nucleotides outside the gene matches: 3. Germline CDR1 and CDR2: GTSNPN and SVGIG (reference sequence).